This T cell receptor beta chain was documented in a study of vaccination and CD4 T cells after COVID-19. Study-wide background: Drawing of post-COVID samples took place a median roughly 92 days after diagnosis (range 35 to 161).

The treatment denotes: roughly 10-day PBMC culture with coronavirus spike peptide pools or control peptides (ViraFEST assay). This clonotype came up a few times. Its antigen is unidentified. An Oncomine TCR Beta short-read assay was used to sequence the DNA from cultured CD4+ T cells. Cultures of CD4+ T cells served as the source for extracting genomic DNA. Each CDR3 protein is one row after TCRdb ran MiXCR on the PCR reads. The sample consists of 10,000 or so distinct CDR3 sequences, 40% to 45% of them appearing once. The sample in question was CD4+ T cells from blood, cultured in vitro, obtained after SARS-CoV-2 vaccination. The receptor comes from a human donor who had recovered from COVID-19.

CDR3 sequence: CASSTTQGSEQYF. The DNA for the CDR3 is TGTGCCAGCAGCACAACACAGGGGTCTGAGCAGTACTTC. The chain combines TRBV7-9 with TRBJ2-7; TRBD1 agrees at 7 bases. The CDR3 totals 13 residues. V was pared by 5 bases and J by 7 bases, with 8 bases of the junction left unmatched. Germline lookup yields CDR1 SEHNR and CDR2 FQNEAQ (reference sequence).